These 23 T cell receptor beta chains share one sample of origin, sequenced in a study of T cells after yellow fever vaccination. Using its own MiXCR run on the 5' RACE reads, TCRdb lists one record per CDR3 protein. The repertoire holds 360,000 or so distinct CDR3 sequences, with approximately 10% as singletons. The input for sequencing was PBMCs, taken on the day of the first yellow fever vaccination. All receptors derive from a man aged 18 to 29 who received the YFV17D yellow fever vaccine.

V usage is TRBV6-1 and J usage is TRBJ2-7; D may be TRBD1 (6 bases). The CDR3 totals 15 residues. In germline, CDR1 is MNHNS, CDR2 SASEGT. The V gene lost 5 bases and the J gene lost 0 bases, with 14 bases spanning the gap. The CDR3 nucleotides read TGTGCCAGCAGTCGAGACAGGCCGGCCTCCTACGAGCAGTACTTC. Encoded protein: CASSRDRPASYEQYF.

This clonotype has only a few counts. The V call is TRBV27, the J call TRBJ1-2, with D possibly matching TRBD1 (5 bases). The CDR3 loop spans 14 amino acids. Trimming pared 0 bases from V and 4 bases from J, leaving 9 bases between. Per the germline V gene, CDR1 is MNHEY and CDR2 is SMNVEV (reference sequence). The chain's CDR3 is CASSLSRQGYGYTF. For the CDR3, the DNA is TGTGCCAGCAGTTTATCGAGGCAGGGCTATGGCTACACCTTC.

This chain uses TRBV4-1 with TRBJ2-7; 9 bases map to TRBD1. The CDR3 spans 15 residues. Germline-derived CDR1 and CDR2 are MGHRA and YSYEKL. Trimming cost V 4 bases and J 6 bases; bases outside gene matches: 10. The CDR3 region has the DNA TGCGCCAGCAGCCGAAACCCGGGACAGGGAATCGAGCAGTACTTC. Translated, it gives CASSRNPGQGIEQYF.

This clonotype was seen a handful of times. V gene TRBV10-1 combines with J gene TRBJ2-3, with 8 positions matching TRBD2. The V gene's germline CDR1 is WNHNN and CDR2 SYGVQD (reference sequence). V was clipped by 0 bases and J by 5 bases; unmatched bases: 16. There are 19 residues in the CDR3. CDR3 residues: CASSESKSGGVTPKDTQYF. CDR3 in DNA: TGCGCCAGCAGTGAGTCGAAGAGCGGGGGTGTCACACCCAAAGATACGCAGTATTTT.

This clonotype was detected only a few times. The rearrangement links TRBV7-2 to TRBJ2-5; D may be TRBD2 (6 bases). The V and J ends lost 5 bases and 5 bases respectively, with 18 bases between them. The CDR3 totals 15 residues. Germline lookup yields CDR1 SGHTA and CDR2 FQGNSA. The CDR3: CASSPQGGTSETQYF. CDR3 coding DNA: TGTGCCAGCAGCCCCCAGGGTGGGACTTCGGAGACCCAGTACTTC.

The chain is built from TRBV20-1 and TRBJ2-5, with a tentative D call TRBD1 (6 bases). Trimming took 3 bases from V and 1 from J, leaving 15 bases between them. This CDR3 spans 15 amino acids. Germline CDR1 is DFQATT and CDR2 is SNEGSKA (reference sequence). This CDR3 is CSASNPRDIQETQYF. The CDR3 region has the DNA TGCAGTGCTAGTAATCCCCGGGACATCCAAGAGACCCAGTACTTC.

The rearrangement joins TRBV25-1 to TRBJ1-2; the D gene is possibly TRBD1 (5 bases). Germline V gene data show CDR1 as MGHDK and CDR2 as SYGVNS. The length of the CDR3 is 13 residues. Trimming pared 6 bases from V and 8 bases from J, leaving 16 bases between. The CDR3 DNA follows: TGTGCCAGCAGCCCACAGGTTGCTCGGGGCTACACCTTC. This translates into CASSPQVARGYTF.

V and J are TRBV20-1 and TRBJ2-1; D may correspond to TRBD1 or TRBD2 (5 bases each). Trimming removed 5 bases from V and 12 bases from J, with 11 bases in between. The CDR3 is 10 residues long. Germline CDR1 and CDR2: DFQATT and SNEGSKA (reference sequence). CDR3 amino acids: CSAGGVGQFF. DNA for the CDR3: TGCAGTGCTGGGGGTGTAGGGCAGTTCTTC.

A few counts support this clonotype. CDR3 sequence reads: CASSNIGDYGYTF. The CDR3 coding sequence is TGTGCCAGCAGCAACATCGGGGACTATGGCTACACCTTC. This chain connects TRBV6-1 to TRBJ1-2; unclear D gene. Trimming took 6 bases from V and 3 from J, leaving 11 bases between them. From germline, CDR1 is MNHNS and CDR2 SASEGT. The CDR3 loop spans 13 amino acids.

V gene TRBV5-5 combines with J gene TRBJ2-5; no definite D call. CDR3 length: 15 residues. The germline V and J ends were trimmed by 0 bases and 0 bases, with 9 bases remaining between them. CDR1 and CDR2 from the germline V gene are SGHKS and YYEKEE (reference sequence). The CDR3 sequence: CASSLGAEDQETQYF. CDR3 DNA: TGTGCCAGCAGCTTGGGGGCAGAAGACCAAGAGACCCAGTACTTC.

The V gene is TRBV3-1, the J gene TRBJ2-2; D remains unclear. Germline V gene sequence: CDR1 LGHDT, CDR2 YNNKEL (reference sequence). V dropped 0 bases and J dropped 4 bases, with 12 bases sitting between them. CDR3 length: 16 amino acids. CDR3 region: CASSQDPSTGTGELFF. CDR3 DNA: TGTGCCAGCAGCCAAGATCCCTCTACGGGCACCGGGGAGCTGTTTTTT.

This clonotype was detected a few times. J is TRBJ1-1 and V is TRBV3-1, with a tentative D call TRBD1 (6 bases). V gave up 1 base and J gave up 3 bases, with 12 bases separating them. The CDR3 is 15 amino acids. From germline, CDR1 is LGHDT and CDR2 YNNKEL (reference sequence). The chain's CDR3 is CASSQVGQWDTEAFF. CDR3 DNA: TGTGCCAGCAGCCAAGTAGGACAGTGGGACACTGAAGCTTTCTTT. Drawing the rest from reference TRBV3-1 and TRBJ1-1, the complete variable domain is DTAVSQTPKYLVTQMGNDKSIKCEQNLGHDTMYWYKQDSKKFLKIMFSYNNKELIINETVPNRFSPKSPDKAHLNLHINSLELGDSAVYFCASSQVGQWDTEAFFGQGTRLTVV.

The chain couples TRBV15 to TRBJ1-1; 7 bases are a match to TRBD1. Germline CDR1 LNHNV, CDR2 YYDKDF (reference sequence). V lost 0 bases and J lost 5; bases outside the gene matches: 6. The CDR3 totals 15 residues. The CDR3 spells CATSRDQGGRTEAFF. The CDR3 DNA follows: TGTGCCACCAGCAGAGATCAAGGGGGCAGGACTGAAGCTTTCTTT.

This clonotype was observed a handful of times. The rearrangement links TRBV12-3 or TRBV12-4 to TRBJ2-2; D gene unclear. CDR3 length: 14 residues. V dropped 2 bases and J dropped 9 bases, with 13 bases sitting between them. CDR3 amino acids: CASSLSPWSRELFF. For the CDR3, the DNA is TGTGCCAGCAGTTTATCCCCGTGGTCCCGGGAGCTGTTTTTT.

The genes are TRBV20-1 and TRBJ1-2; D is undetermined. V dropped 3 bases and J dropped 4 bases, with 21 bases sitting between them. This CDR3 is built from 16 residues. Germline V gene data show CDR1 as DFQATT and CDR2 as SNEGSKA (reference sequence). The CDR3 nucleotides read TGCAGTGCTAGTCGTGTAATCAGGAGCCATAGCTATGGCTACACCTTC. Residues: CSASRVIRSHSYGYTF.

The rearrangement joins TRBV11-2 to TRBJ2-2; unclear D gene. The CDR3 spans 17 residues. CDR1 and CDR2 from the germline V gene are SGHAT and FQNNGV. V lost 3 bases to trimming and J lost 0 bases, with 14 bases between them. CDR3 sequence reads: CASSFLTTASNTGELFF. The CDR3 nucleotides read TGTGCCAGCAGCTTCCTGACCACAGCTTCGAACACCGGGGAGCTGTTTTTT.

Ten or more counts support this clonotype. J is TRBJ1-1 and V is TRBV5-1, with D maybe TRBD1 (5 bases). The V gene's germline CDR1 is SGHRS and CDR2 YFSETQ. Trimming shortened V by 1 base and J by 6 bases, and 10 bases separated the two germline ends. This CDR3 is built from 13 residues. The CDR3 loop reads CASSLRGVAEAFF. The CDR3 DNA reads as TGCGCCAGCAGCTTGAGGGGAGTGGCTGAAGCTTTCTTT.

This clonotype was recorded a few times. The chain combines TRBV7-2 with TRBJ2-3, with D unresolved. Germline CDR1 and CDR2: SGHTA and FQGNSA. The V end lost 4 bases, the J end lost 5 bases, and 13 bases lay between the germline ends. The CDR3 is 14 residues long. CDR3 sequence reads: CASSSNMALDTQYF. The DNA of the CDR3 is TGTGCCAGCAGCTCCAATATGGCCTTAGATACGCAGTATTTT.

The rearrangement joins TRBV18 to TRBJ2-2; D ambiguous. Trimming removed 4 bases at V and 5 bases at J, with 17 bases between. The CDR3 contains 16 residues. CDR1 and CDR2 (germline): KGHSH, LQKENI. The CDR3 loop is CASSRVGSPLTGELFF. CDR3 DNA: TGTGCCAGCTCACGCGTCGGTTCCCCACTTACCGGGGAGCTGTTTTTT.

The sample holds a few counts of this clonotype. This chain connects TRBV5-4 to TRBJ1-4, with TRBD1 matching over 9 bases. This CDR3 has 16 residues. J lost 2 bases, V lost 4 bases, and 6 bases had no gene match. CDR1 and CDR2 from the germline V gene are SGHNT and YYREEE (reference sequence). The CDR3 DNA sequence: TGTGCCAGCAGCCCCGGGACAGGGCTGACTAATGAAAAACTGTTTTTT. As protein: CASSPGTGLTNEKLFF.

This clonotype has just a few counts. This chain links TRBV6-1 with TRBJ1-2; TRBD1 aligns across 9 bases. This CDR3 comprises 14 residues. Germline V gene lookup returns CDR1 MNHNS and CDR2 SASEGT. V was pared by 5 bases and J by 4 bases, with 5 bases of the junction left unmatched. Here the CDR3 DNA reads TGTGCCAGCAGTAAACCGGGACAGGGCTATGGCTACACCTTC. It specifies CASSKPGQGYGYTF.

The CDR3 loop reads CATSDWDRARTGELFF. As DNA, the CDR3 is TGTGCCACCAGTGATTGGGACAGGGCTCGAACCGGGGAGCTGTTTTTT. V gene TRBV24-1 combines with J gene TRBJ2-2; 9 nucleotides line up with TRBD1. V lost 2 bases and J lost 5; bases outside the gene matches: 5. The V gene's germline CDR1 is KGHDR and CDR2 SFDVKD. The CDR3 sequence is 16 residues long.

This clonotype showed up just a few times. V usage is TRBV27 and J usage is TRBJ2-1; 8 nucleotides line up with TRBD1. V dropped 0 bases and J dropped 4; count of bases not matched to a gene: 5. The CDR3 totals 16 residues. In germline, CDR1 is MNHEY, CDR2 SMNVEV (reference sequence). CDR3 amino acids: CASSLSRDRPYNEQFF. CDR3 DNA sequence: TGTGCCAGCAGTTTATCACGGGACAGGCCTTACAATGAGCAGTTCTTC.